The TCR beta chain described here comes from a study of blood T cell repertoires in COVID-19. As for the study in general: Collection of acute and convalescent COVID-19 samples took place in the United States, Italy and Spain. PBMCs, B-cell-depleted T cells, or T cells were the source of the cDNA or gDNA that made up the material.

Looked up from germline, CDR1 is MGHRA and CDR2 is YSYEKL. The V gene lost 0 bases and the J gene lost 6 bases, with 12 bases spanning the gap. The CDR3 contains 14 residues. In the original workflow: Estimation of nucleated cell counts was performed using reference gene primer amplification. The method was immunoSEQ multiplex PCR; TCRdb's version includes in-frame clones alone and lacks a portion of them. V and J calls and clone size are copied from that table; D and trimming were computed from the DNA. The top ten hold around 3% of the sample, which has about 360,000 clones, more than 85% seen once.

The TCR comes from a human donor in a cohort sampled during active COVID-19. The chain is built from TRBV4-1 and TRBJ2-7; weak D call: TRBD2 (6 bases). The sequencing input was peripheral blood. The CDR3 is CASSQDGRGSEQYF. CDR3 DNA: TGCGCCAGCAGCCAAGATGGACGGGGGTCCGAGCAGTACTTC.